These T cell receptor beta chains were read from a single sample in a study of spatial heterogeneity in lung cancer. TCRdb used MiXCR to reprocess the 5' RACE reads, holding one entry per CDR3 protein. In the table there are roughly 75,000 distinct CDR3 sequences, more than 10% of which are singletons. The sequenced sample was PBMCs, obtained at surgery. The receptors were gathered from a male donor with early-stage non-small cell lung cancer. Each CDR3 is given with its conserved first and last residue. A D gene is named only where the DNA matches it firmly. The size field is filled for only some rows; it gives once, few, many or a size class.

V	D	J	size	CDR3	DNA
TRBV19	.	TRBJ1-1	few	CASSIEGIGTEAFF	TGTGCCAGTAGTATAGAGGGTATCGGCACTGAAGCTTTCTTT
TRBV6-6	.	TRBJ1-1	.	CASSYTKTGNTEAFF	TGTGCCAGCAGTTACACTAAGACAGGGAACACTGAAGCTTTCTTT
TRBV27	.	TRBJ2-2	once	CASSLSPQGGPGSCFF	.
TRBV21-1	.	TRBJ1-2	.	CASSNLEGAGYTF	TGTGCCAGCAGCAATTTGGAGGGGGCTGGCTACACCTTC
TRBV7-2	.	TRBJ2-5	few	CASSLDLARPLTVEETQYF	TGTGCCAGCAGCTTAGATTTGGCACGTCCCCTTACAGTGGAAGAGACCCAGTACTTC
TRBV7-2	.	TRBJ1-5	few	CASSSNGAYSNQPQHF	TGTGCCAGCAGCTCAAATGGGGCGTATAGCAATCAGCCCCAGCATTTT
TRBV11-2	.	TRBJ2-7	.	CASSFSQVEYEQYF	TGTGCCAGCAGCTTTTCACAGGTGGAATACGAGCAGTACTTC
TRBV9	.	TRBJ1-1	.	CASSVEKRGTEAFF	TGTGCCAGCAGCGTAGAAAAGAGAGGGACTGAAGCTTTCTTT
TRBV7-8	.	TRBJ1-3	many	CASSPMARAGNTIYF	TGTGCCAGCAGCCCTATGGCGAGAGCTGGAAACACCATATATTTT
TRBV7-6	TRBD2	TRBJ2-5	.	CASSLAAGGQETQYF	TGTGCCAGCAGCTTAGCGGCGGGAGGTCAAGAGACCCAGTACTTC
TRBV6-5	.	TRBJ2-5	.	CASSYMETQYF	TGTGCCAGCAGTTACATGGAGACCCAGTACTTC
TRBV20-1	TRBD2	TRBJ2-1	few	CSASQGLAGEEQFF	TGCAGTGCTAGCCAGGGACTAGCGGGAGAGGAGCAGTTCTTC
TRBV4-1	TRBD2	TRBJ2-5	few	CASRREGGETQYF	TGCGCCAGCAGGCGGGAGGGGGGGGAGACCCAGTACTTC
TRBV7-2	.	TRBJ1-1	few	CASSFRQISTEAFF	TGTGCCAGCAGCTTCAGACAGATTTCCACTGAAGCTTTCTTT
TRBV7-2	.	TRBJ1-3	.	CASSRAGTGNTIYF	TGTGCCAGCAGCCGTGCTGGGACTGGAAACACCATATATTTT
TRBV2	.	TRBJ1-5	.	CASRTDSNQPQHF	TGTGCCAGCAGGACAGATAGCAATCAGCCCCAGCATTTT
TRBV3-1	TRBD2	TRBJ2-1	few	CASSQGLAGGREQFF	TGTGCCAGCAGCCAAGGACTAGCGGGAGGGCGTGAGCAGTTCTTC
TRBV4-1	TRBD1	TRBJ1-3	many	CASSQVGLSGQSFTGNTIYF	TGCGCCAGCAGCCAAGTGGGTCTTTCGGGACAGAGCTTCACTGGAAACACCATATATTTT
TRBV3-1	.	TRBJ2-2	.	CASSPSEAGELFF	TGTGCCAGCAGCCCCTCGGAAGCCGGGGAGCTGTTTTTT
TRBV4-2	.	TRBJ1-2	many	CASSQTGNGNYGYTF	TGTGCCAGCAGCCAGACGGGGAATGGCAACTATGGCTACACCTTC
TRBV7-9	TRBD1	TRBJ1-1	many	CASSAGGEAFF	TGTGCCAGCAGCGCAGGGGGCGAAGCTTTCTTT
TRBV5-1	TRBD1	TRBJ2-2	few	CASSLKGTGAANTGELFF	TGCGCCAGCAGCTTGAAAGGGACAGGGGCGGCAAACACCGGGGAGCTGTTTTTT
TRBV19	TRBD1	TRBJ2-3	.	CASSTTGADTQYF	TGTGCCAGTAGTACAACAGGGGCAGATACGCAGTATTTT
TRBV6-1	TRBD1	TRBJ1-2	many	CASIPTGTYGYTF	TGTGCCAGCATTCCGACAGGGACCTATGGCTACACCTTC
TRBV6-5	.	TRBJ1-6	.	CASSQGNSPLHF	TGTGCCAGCAGTCAAGGGAATTCACCCCTCCACTTT
TRBV20-1	.	TRBJ1-1	many	CSARVGSSEGAFF	TGCAGTGCTAGAGTCGGCAGCTCCGAGGGAGCTTTCTTT
TRBV7-8	.	TRBJ2-4	.	CASSSGPGEAKNIQYF	TGTGCCAGCAGCTCGGGACCGGGGGAAGCCAAAAACATTCAGTACTTC
TRBV29-1	.	TRBJ2-6	.	CSAVLSGANVLTF	TGCAGCGCTGTTCTCTCTGGGGCCAACGTCCTGACTTTC
TRBV5-1	.	TRBJ2-1	few	CASRYERGEQFF	TGCGCCAGCAGGTACGAGAGAGGTGAGCAGTTCTTC
TRBV7-3	.	TRBJ1-1	few	CASSFDRDTEAFF	TGTGCCAGCAGCTTCGATAGGGACACTGAAGCTTTCTTT
TRBV6-5	.	TRBJ1-1	.	CASSYSGVGGTEAFF	TGTGCCAGCAGTTACTCAGGGGTTGGAGGAACTGAAGCTTTCTTT
TRBV5-1	.	TRBJ2-5	many	CASKSGGAKETQYF	TGCGCCAGCAAATCCGGGGGCGCGAAGGAGACCCAGTACTTC
TRBV15	TRBD1	TRBJ1-2	.	CATSRPGQGLYGYTF	TGTGCCACCAGCAGACCGGGACAGGGACTCTATGGCTACACCTTC
TRBV12-3/TRBV12-4	.	TRBJ1-2	few	CASSSGLSYTF	TGTGCCAGCAGCTCAGGGTTGAGCTACACCTTC
TRBV4-1	TRBD2	TRBJ2-2	.	CASGTSGSRNTGELFF	TGCGCCAGCGGGACTAGCGGGAGCAGGAACACCGGGGAGCTGTTTTTT
TRBV5-1	.	TRBJ2-5	.	CASSLGSVGPETQYF	TGCGCCAGCAGCTTGGGGTCGGTAGGCCCGGAGACCCAGTACTTC
TRBV2	.	TRBJ2-3	once	CATGLQRDTQYF	TGTGCCACGGGACTCCAGCGGGATACGCAGTATTTT